Listed here is a single TCR beta chain. Its specificity is unknown. Genomic DNA from each subset was divided evenly over several immunoSEQ plates. Per the study methods: ImmunoSEQ gave junction-only sequences without quality scores, so filtering differed. Produced via immunoSEQ multiplex PCR; TCRdb's table is partial and in-frame only. The V and J calls and clone size were taken over from that table, and D and trimming were inferred from the DNA. Among some 200,000 clones listed, around 63% were seen once. The data were obtained in a study of shared clonotypes between healthy human individuals. Findings of the study overall: An anticipated effect of sequencing depth on clonotype sharing among donors was recognized.

V was pared by 4 bases and J by 6 bases, with 5 bases of the junction left unmatched. This CDR3 comprises 14 residues. CDR1 and CDR2 (germline): MGHDK, SYGVNS. Splitting the CD4+ cells yielded a CD45RA+ naive subset and a CD45RA-negative memory subset. The specimen was memory CD4+ T cells sorted from blood. The subset was: CD45RA-negative fraction. The genes are TRBV25-1 and TRBJ2-3; 9 bases match TRBD1. This TCR was sampled from a man aged 25-45 years in good health. CDR3 coding DNA: TGTGCCAGCAGTGCGTTGACAGGGGGGGATACGCAGTATTTT. Protein: CASSALTGGDTQYF.